The present entry profiles one T cell receptor beta chain with its context. No antigen is known for it. Germline loops: CDR1 MGHDK, CDR2 SYGVNS. This CDR3 contains 13 residues. V lost 5 bases and J lost 3, with 10 bases in between. Sequenced by immunoSEQ multiplex PCR; TCRdb stores in-frame clones only, minus some. The table has about 68,000 clones, approximately 90% seen once; the top ten hold about 2.4%. This sample was included in a study of T cell responses to AZD1222 COVID-19 vaccine. Study conclusions and caveats: Regions 160-218 and 743-854 dominated among vaccine-associated CD4 TCRs spanning spike.

This sequence originates from an adult in good health. The sample consisted of peripheral blood, taken on day 0 of AZD1222 vaccination. This chain connects TRBV25-1 to TRBJ1-1; no clear D gene. In DNA, the CDR3 is TGTGCCAGCAGTAAAGGGAGTCACACTGAAGCTTTCTTT. Translation gives CASSKGSHTEAFF.